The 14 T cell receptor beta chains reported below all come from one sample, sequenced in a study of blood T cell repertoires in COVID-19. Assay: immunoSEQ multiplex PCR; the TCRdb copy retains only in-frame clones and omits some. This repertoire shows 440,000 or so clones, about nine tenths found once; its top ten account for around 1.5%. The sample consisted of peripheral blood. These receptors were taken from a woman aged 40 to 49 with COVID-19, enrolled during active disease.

This CDR3 reads CASSVGGGAGETQYF. The CDR3 coding sequence is TGTGCCAGCAGCGTAGGCGGGGGGGCCGGGGAGACCCAGTACTTC. The V call is TRBV9, the J call TRBJ2-5, with TRBD2 identical over 9 bases. V gave up 0 bases and J gave up 5 bases; unmatched junction bases: 5. The CDR3 is 15 residues long. The V gene's germline CDR1 is SGDLS and CDR2 YYNGEE. Combining the CDR3 with reference TRBV9 and TRBJ2-5 gives the whole variable domain DSGVTQTPKHLITATGQRVTLRCSPRSGDLSVYWYQQSLDQGLQFLIQYYNGEERAKGNILERFSAQQFPDLHSELNLSSLELGDSALYFCASSVGGGAGETQYFGPGTRLLVL.

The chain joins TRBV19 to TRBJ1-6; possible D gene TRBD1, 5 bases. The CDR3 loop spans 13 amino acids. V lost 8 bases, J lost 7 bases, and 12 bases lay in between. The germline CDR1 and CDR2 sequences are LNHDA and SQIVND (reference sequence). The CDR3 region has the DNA TGTGCCAGTGGGGACTTTTCAAATTCACCCCTCCACTTT. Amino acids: CASGDFSNSPLHF.

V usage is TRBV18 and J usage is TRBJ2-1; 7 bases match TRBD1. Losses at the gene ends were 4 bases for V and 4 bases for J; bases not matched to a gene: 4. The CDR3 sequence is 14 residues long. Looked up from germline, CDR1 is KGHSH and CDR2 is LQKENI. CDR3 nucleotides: TGTGCCAGCTCACAGGACAGGAGTTACAATGAGCAGTTCTTC. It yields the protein CASSQDRSYNEQFF.

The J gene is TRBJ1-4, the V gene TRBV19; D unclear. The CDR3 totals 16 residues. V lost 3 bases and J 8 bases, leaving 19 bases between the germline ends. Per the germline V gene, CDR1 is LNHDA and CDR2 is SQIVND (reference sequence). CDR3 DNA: TGTGCCAGTAGTATTATCCGGGAACACGGTGGAGAAAAACTGTTTTTT. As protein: CASSIIREHGGEKLFF. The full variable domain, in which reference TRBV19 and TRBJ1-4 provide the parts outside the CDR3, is DGGITQSPKYLFRKEGQNVTLSCEQNLNHDAMYWYRQDPGQGLRLIYYSQIVNDFQKGDIAEGYSVSREKKESFPLTVTSAQKNPTAFYLCASSIIREHGGEKLFFGSGTQLSVL.

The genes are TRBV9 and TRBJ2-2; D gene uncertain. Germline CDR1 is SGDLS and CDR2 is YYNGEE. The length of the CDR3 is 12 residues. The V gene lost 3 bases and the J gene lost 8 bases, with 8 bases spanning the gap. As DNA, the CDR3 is TGTGCCAGCAGCGCCGCGCCGGGGGAGCTGTTTTTT. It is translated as CASSAAPGELFF.

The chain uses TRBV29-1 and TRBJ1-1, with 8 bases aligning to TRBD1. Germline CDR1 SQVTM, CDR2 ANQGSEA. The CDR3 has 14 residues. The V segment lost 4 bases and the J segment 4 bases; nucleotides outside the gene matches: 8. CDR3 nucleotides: TGCAGCGTTGTCGCAGGGGGCCGGGCCACTGAAGCTTTCTTT. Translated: CSVVAGGRATEAFF.

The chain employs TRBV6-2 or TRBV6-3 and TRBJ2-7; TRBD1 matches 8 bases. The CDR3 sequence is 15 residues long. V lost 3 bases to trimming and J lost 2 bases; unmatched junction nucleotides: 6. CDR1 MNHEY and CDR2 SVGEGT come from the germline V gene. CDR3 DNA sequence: TGTGCCAGCAGTTATGGGCAGGGGGCTGCCTACGAGCAGTACTTC. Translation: CASSYGQGAAYEQYF.

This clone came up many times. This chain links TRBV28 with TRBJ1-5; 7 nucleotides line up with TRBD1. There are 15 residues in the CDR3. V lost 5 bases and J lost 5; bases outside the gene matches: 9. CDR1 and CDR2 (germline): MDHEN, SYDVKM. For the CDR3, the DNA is TGTGCCAGCAGTCGTGCGACAGGGTCCCATCAGCCCCAGCATTTT. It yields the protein CASSRATGSHQPQHF.

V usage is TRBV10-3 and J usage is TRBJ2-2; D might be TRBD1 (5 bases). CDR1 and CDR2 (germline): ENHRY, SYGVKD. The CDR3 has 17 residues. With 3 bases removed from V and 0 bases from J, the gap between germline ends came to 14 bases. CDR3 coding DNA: TGTGCCATCAGTGATCCCGCAAGGGGTCCGAACACCGGGGAGCTGTTTTTT. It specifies CAISDPARGPNTGELFF.

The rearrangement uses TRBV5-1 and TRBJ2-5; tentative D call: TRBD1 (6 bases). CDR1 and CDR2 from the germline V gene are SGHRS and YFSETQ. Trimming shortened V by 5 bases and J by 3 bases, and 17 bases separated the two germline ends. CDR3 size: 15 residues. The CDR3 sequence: CASSSMTGQEETQYF. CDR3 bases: TGCGCCAGCAGTTCTATGACAGGACAAGAAGAGACCCAGTACTTC.

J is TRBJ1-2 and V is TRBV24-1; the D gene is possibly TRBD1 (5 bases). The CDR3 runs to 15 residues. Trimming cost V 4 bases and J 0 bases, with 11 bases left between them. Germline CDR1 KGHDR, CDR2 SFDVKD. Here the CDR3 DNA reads TGTGCCACCAGTGACACCCGGGGGTCTAACTATGGCTACACCTTC. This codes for CATSDTRGSNYGYTF.

The CDR3 bases are TGTGCCAGTACAGGGGGCGCGAGCTATGGCTACACCTTC. It specifies CASTGGASYGYTF. The chain uses TRBV19 and TRBJ1-2; 8 bases agree with TRBD1. The V gene end was trimmed by 7 bases and the J gene end by 4 bases; junction bases not matched to a gene: 5. The CDR3 contains 13 residues. Germline V gene lookup returns CDR1 LNHDA and CDR2 SQIVND (reference sequence).

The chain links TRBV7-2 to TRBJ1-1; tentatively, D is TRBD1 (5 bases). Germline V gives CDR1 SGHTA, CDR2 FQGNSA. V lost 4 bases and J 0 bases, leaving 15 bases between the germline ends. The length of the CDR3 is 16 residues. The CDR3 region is CASSYDNWGMNTEAFF. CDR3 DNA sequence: TGTGCCAGCAGCTACGACAACTGGGGCATGAACACTGAAGCTTTCTTT.

In nucleotides, the CDR3 is TGTGCCAGTAGTACAACAGGGACAGGACAGCCCCAGCATTTT. Protein: CASSTTGTGQPQHF. The rearrangement uses TRBV19 and TRBJ1-5; TRBD1 aligns across 8 bases. Germline trimming cut 4 bases from V and 7 bases from J; bases unmatched to any gene: 6. Germline V gene lookup returns CDR1 LNHDA and CDR2 SQIVND (reference sequence). The CDR3 is 14 residues long.